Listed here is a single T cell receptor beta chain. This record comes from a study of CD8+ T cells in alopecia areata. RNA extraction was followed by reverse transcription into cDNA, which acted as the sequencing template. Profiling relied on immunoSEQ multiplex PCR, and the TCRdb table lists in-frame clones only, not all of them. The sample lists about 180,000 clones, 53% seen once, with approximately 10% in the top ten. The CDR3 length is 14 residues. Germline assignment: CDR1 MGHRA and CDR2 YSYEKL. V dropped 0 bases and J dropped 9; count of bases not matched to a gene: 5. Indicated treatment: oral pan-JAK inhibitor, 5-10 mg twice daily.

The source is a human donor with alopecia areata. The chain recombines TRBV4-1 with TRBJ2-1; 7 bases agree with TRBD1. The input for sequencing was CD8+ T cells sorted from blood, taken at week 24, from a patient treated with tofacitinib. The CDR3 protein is CASSQDEGASEQFF. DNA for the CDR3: TGCGCCAGCAGCCAAGACGAGGGGGCCAGTGAGCAGTTCTTC.